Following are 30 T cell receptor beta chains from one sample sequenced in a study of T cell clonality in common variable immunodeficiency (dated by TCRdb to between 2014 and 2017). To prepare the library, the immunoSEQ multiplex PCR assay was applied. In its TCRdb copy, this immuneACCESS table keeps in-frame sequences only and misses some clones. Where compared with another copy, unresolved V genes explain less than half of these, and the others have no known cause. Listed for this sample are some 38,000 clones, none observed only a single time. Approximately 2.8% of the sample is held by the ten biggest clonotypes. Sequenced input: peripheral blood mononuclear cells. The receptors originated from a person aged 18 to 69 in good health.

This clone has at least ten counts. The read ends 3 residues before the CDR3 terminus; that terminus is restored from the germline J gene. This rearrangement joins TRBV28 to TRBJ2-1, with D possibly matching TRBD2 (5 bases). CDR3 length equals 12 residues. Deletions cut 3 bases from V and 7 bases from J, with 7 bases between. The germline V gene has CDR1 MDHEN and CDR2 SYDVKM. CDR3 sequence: CASSFRGNEQFF. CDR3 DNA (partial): TGTGCCAGCAGTTTCCGGGGTAATGAG.

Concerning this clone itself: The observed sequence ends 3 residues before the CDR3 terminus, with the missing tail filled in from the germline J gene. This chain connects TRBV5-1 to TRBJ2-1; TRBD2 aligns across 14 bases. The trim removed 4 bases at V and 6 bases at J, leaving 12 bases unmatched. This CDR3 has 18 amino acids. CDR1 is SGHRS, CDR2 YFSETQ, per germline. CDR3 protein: CASSKWRGLAGVGNEQFF. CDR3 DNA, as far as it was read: TGCGCCAGCAGCAAATGGAGGGGACTAGCGGGAGTGGGCAATGAG.

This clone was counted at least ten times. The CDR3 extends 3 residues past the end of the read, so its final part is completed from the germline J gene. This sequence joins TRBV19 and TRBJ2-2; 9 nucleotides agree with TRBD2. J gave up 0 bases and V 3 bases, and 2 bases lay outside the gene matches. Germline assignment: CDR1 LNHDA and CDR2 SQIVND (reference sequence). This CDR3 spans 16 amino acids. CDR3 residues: CASSMSSGTNTGELFF. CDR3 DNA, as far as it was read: TGTGCCAGTAGTATGTCTAGCGGGACGAACACCGGGGAG.

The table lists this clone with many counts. The CDR3 DNA, read in part, is TGTGCCAGCAGTGACGATCGACAGGGAGGGAATTATTCACCG. This encodes CASSDDRQGGNYSP. The whole CDR3 is CASSDDRQGGNYSPLFF. J is TRBJ2-2 and V is TRBV6-4; D is tentatively TRBD1 or TRBD2 (7 bases each). The CDR3 end falls 3 residues outside the read, so it is completed with the germline J gene. Germline V gene sequence: CDR1 MRHNA, CDR2 SNTAGT. The CDR3 totals 17 residues.

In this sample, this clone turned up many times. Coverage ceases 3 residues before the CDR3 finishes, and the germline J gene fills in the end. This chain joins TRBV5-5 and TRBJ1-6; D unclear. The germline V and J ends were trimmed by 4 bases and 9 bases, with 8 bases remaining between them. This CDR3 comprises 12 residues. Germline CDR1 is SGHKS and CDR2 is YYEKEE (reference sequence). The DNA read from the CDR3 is TGTGCCAGCAGCGCAACAAGTTCACCC. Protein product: CASSATSSP. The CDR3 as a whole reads CASSATSSPLHF.

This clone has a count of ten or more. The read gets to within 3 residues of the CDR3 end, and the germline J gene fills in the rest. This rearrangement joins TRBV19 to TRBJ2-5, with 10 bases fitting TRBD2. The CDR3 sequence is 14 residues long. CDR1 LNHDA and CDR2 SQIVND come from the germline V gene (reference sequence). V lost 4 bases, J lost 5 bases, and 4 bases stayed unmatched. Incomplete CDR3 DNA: TGTGCCAGTAGTAGTAGCGGGAGGATCGAGACC. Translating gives CASSSSGRIET. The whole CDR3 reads CASSSSGRIETQYF.

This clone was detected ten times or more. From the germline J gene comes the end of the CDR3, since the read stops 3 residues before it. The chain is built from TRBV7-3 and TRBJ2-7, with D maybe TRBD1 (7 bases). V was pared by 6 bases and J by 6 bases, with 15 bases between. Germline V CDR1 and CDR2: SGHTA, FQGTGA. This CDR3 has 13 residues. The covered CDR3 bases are TGTGCCAGCAGTCTTAACAGGGGAGGCGAG. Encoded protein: CASSLNRGGE. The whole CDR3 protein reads CASSLNRGGEQYF.

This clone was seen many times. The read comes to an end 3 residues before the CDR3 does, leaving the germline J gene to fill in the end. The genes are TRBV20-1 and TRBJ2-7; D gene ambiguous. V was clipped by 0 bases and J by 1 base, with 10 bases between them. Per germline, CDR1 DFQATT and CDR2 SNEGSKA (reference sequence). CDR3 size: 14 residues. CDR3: CSARDRYSSYEQYF. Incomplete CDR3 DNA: TGCAGTGCTAGAGATAGGTACAGTTCCTACGAG.

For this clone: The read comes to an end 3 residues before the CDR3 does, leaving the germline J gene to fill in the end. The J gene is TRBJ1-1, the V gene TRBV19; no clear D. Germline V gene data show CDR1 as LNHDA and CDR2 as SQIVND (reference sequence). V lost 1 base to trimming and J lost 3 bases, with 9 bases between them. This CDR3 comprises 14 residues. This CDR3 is CASSIARLDTEAFF. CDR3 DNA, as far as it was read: TGTGCCAGTAGTATAGCAAGGTTGGACACTGAA.

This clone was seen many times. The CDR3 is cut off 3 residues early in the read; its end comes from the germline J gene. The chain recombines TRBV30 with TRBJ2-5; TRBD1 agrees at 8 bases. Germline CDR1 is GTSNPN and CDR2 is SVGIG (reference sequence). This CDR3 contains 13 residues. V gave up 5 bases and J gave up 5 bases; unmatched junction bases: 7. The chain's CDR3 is CAWDRGQGETQYF. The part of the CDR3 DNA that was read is TGTGCCTGGGACAGGGGCCAGGGGGAGACC.

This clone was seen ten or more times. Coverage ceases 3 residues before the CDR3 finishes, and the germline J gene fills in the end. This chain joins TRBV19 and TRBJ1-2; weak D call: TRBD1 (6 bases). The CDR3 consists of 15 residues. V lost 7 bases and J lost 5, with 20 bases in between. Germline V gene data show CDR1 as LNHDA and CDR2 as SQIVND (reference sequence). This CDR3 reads CASTRSDSSSYGYTF. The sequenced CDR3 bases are TGTGCCAGTACCCGATCGGACAGTTCTTCATATGGC.

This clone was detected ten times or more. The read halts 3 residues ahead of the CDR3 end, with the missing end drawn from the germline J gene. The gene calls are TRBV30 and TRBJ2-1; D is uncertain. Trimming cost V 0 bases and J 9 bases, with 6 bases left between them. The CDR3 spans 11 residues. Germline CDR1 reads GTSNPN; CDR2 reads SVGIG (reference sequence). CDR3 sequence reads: CAWSVRAEQFF. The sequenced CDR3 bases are TGTGCCTGGAGTGTAAGAGCTGAG.

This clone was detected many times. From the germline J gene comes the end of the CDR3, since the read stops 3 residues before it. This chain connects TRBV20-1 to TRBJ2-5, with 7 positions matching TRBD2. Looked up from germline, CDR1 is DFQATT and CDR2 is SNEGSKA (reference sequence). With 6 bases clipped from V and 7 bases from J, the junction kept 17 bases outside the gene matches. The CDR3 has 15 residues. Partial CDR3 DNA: TGCAGTGCCCCGGTGGGTCGGGAGGACCGGGGGACC. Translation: CSAPVGREDRGT. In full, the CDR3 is CSAPVGREDRGTQYF.

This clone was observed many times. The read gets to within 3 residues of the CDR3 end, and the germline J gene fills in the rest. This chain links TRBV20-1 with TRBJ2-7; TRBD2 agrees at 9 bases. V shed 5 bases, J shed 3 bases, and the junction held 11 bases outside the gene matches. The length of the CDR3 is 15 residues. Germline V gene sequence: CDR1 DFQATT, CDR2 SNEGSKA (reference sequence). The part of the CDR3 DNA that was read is TGCAGTGCTGGATATAGCGGGAGTGGTGGCTACGAG. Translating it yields CSAGYSGSGGYE. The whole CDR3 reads CSAGYSGSGGYEQYF.

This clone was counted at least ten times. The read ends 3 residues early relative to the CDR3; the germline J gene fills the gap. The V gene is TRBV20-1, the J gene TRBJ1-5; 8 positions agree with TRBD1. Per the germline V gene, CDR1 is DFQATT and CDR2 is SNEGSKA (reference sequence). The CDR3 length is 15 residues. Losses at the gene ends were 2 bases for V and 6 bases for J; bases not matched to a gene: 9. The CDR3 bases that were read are TGCAGTGCTAGATCGCCGGACAGGGTGGCTCAGCCC. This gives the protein CSARSPDRVAQP. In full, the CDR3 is CSARSPDRVAQPQHF.

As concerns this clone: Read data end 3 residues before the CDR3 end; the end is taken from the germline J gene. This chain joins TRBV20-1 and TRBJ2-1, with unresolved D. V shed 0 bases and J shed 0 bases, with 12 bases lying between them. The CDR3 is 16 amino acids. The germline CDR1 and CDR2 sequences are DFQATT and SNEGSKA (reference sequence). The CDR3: CSARDSGPSSYNEQFF. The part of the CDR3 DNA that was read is TGCAGTGCTAGAGATAGTGGTCCGAGCTCCTACAATGAG.

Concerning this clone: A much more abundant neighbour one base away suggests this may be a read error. The CDR3 loop is CASSIRGYNQPQYF. CDR3 bases read: TGTGCCAGTAGTATTCGGGGTTACAATCAGCCG. V is TRBV19 and J is TRBJ2-3; a weak D match, TRBD2 (5 bases). With the read ending 3 residues before the CDR3 end, the germline J gene is used to fill in that end. The CDR3 loop spans 14 amino acids. CDR1 and CDR2 (germline): LNHDA, SQIVND (reference sequence).

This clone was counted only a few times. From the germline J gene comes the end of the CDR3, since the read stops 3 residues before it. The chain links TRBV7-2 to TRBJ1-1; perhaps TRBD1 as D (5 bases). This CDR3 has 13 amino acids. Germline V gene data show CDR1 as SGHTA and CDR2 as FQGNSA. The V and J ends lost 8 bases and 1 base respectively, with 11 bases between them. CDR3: CASLAQANTEAFF. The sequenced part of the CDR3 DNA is TGTGCCAGCTTAGCACAGGCGAACACTGAA. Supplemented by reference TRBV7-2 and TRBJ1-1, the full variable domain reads GAGVSQSPSNKVTEKGKDVELRCDPISGHTALYWYRQSLGQGLEFLIYFQGNSAPDKSGLPSDRFSAERTGGSVSTLTIQRTQQEDSAVYLCASLAQANTEAFFGQGTRLTVV.

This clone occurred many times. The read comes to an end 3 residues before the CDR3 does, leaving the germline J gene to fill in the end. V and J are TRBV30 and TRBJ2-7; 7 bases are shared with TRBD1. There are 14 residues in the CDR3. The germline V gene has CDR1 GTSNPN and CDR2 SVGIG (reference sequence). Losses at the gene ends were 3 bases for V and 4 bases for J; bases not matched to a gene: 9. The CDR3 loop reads CAWRPTGKYYEQYF. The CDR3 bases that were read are TGTGCCTGGAGACCGACAGGGAAATATTACGAG.

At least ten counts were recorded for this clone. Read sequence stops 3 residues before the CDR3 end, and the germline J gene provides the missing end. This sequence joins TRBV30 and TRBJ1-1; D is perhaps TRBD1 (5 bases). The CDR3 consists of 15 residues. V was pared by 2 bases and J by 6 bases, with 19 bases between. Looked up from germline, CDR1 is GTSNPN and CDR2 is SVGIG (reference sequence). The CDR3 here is CAWSLFQAGNAEAFF. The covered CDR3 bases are TGTGCCTGGAGTCTATTCCAAGCAGGGAATGCTGAA.

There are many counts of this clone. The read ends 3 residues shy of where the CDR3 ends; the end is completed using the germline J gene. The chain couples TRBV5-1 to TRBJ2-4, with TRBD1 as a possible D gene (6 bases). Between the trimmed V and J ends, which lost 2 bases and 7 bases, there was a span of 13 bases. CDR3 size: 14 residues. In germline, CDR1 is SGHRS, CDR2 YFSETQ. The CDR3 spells CASSLGGLGNIQYF. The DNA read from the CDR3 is TGCGCCAGCAGCTTAGGGGGTTTGGGGAACATT. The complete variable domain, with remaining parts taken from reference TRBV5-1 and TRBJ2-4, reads KAGVTQTPRYLIKTRGQQVTLSCSPISGHRSVSWYQQTPGQGLQFLFEYFSETQRNKGNFPGRFSGRQFSNSRSEMNVSTLELGDSALYLCASSLGGLGNIQYFGAGTRLSVL.

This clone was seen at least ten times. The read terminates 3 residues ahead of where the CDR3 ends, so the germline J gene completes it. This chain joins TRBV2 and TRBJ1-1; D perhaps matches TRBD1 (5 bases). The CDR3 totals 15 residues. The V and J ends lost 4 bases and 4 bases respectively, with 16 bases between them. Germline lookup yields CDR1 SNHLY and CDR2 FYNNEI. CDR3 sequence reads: CASSVQGGFGTEAFF. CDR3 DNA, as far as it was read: TGTGCCAGCAGTGTTCAGGGAGGTTTTGGCACTGAA. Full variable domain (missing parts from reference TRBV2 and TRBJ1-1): EPEVTQTPSHQVTQMGQEVILRCVPISNHLYFYWYRQILGQKVEFLVSFYNNEISEKSEIFDDQFSVERPDGSNFTLKIRSTKLEDSAMYFCASSVQGGFGTEAFFGQGTRLTVV.

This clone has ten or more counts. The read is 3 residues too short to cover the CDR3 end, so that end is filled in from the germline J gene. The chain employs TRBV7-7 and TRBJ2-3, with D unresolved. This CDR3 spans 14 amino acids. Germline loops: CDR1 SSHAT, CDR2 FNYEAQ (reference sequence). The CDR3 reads CASSLTTNGETQYF. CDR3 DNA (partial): TGTGCCAGCAGCTTAACTACCAACGGCGAGACG.

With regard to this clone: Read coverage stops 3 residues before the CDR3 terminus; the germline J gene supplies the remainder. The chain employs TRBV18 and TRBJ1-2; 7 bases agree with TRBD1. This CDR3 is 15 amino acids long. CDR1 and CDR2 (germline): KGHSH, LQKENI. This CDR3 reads CASSPVGQDYNDYTF. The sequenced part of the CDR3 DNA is TGTGCCAGCTCACCAGTCGGACAGGACTACAATGAC.

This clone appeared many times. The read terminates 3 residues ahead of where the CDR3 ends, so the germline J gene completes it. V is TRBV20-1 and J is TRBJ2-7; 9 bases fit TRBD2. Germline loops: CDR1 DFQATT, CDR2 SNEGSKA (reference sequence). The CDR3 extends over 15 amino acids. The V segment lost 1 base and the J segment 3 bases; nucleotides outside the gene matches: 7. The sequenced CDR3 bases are TGCAGTGCTAGAGGCGAGACTAGCGGTGACTACGAG. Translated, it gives CSARGETSGDYE. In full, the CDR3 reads CSARGETSGDYEQYF.

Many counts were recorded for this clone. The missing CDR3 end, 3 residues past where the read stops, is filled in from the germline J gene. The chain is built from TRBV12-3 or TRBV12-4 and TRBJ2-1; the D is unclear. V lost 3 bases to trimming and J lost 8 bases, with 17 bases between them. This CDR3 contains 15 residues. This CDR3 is CASSFMAEVDYEQFF. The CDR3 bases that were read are TGTGCCAGCAGTTTCATGGCAGAGGTAGACTATGAG.

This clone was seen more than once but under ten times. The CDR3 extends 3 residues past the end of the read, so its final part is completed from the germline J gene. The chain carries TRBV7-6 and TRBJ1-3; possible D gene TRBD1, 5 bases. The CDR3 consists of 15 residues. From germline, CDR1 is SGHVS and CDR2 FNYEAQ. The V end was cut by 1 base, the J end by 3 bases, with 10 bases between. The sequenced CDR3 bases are TGTGCCAGCAGCTTAGGAGGGGCAGGTGGAAACACC. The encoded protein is CASSLGGAGGNT. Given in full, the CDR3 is CASSLGGAGGNTIYF.

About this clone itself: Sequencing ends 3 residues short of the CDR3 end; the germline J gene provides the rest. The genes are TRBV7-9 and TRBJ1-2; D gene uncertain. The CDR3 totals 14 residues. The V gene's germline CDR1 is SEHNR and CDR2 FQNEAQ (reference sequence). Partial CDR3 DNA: TGTGCCAGCAGCCCCCACGGGTTCTCCTACGAC. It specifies CASSPHGFSYD. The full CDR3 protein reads CASSPHGFSYDYTF.

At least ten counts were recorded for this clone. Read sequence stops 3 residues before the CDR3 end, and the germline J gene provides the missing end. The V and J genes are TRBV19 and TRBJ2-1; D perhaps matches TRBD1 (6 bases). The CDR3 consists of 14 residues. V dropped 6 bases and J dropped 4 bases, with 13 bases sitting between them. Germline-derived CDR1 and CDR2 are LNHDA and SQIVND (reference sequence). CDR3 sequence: CASRQGDPYNEQFF. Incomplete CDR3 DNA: TGTGCCAGTAGACAGGGAGATCCTTACAATGAG.

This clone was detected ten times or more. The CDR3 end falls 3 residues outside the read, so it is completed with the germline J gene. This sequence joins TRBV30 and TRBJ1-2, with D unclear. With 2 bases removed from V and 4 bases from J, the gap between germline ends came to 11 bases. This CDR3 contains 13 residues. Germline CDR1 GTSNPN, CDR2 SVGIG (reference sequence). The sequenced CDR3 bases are TGTGCCTGGAGTCAGGAGGATAGCTATGGC. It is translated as CAWSQEDSYG. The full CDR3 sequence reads CAWSQEDSYGYTF.